The rows below give T cell receptor beta chains drawn from one sample of a study of T cell responses to AZD1222 COVID-19 vaccine. The table came from immunoSEQ multiplex PCR; TCRdb's copy has only in-frame clones and leaves some out. The table has about 160,000 clones, about 90% seen once. Sequences were derived from peripheral blood, sampled on day 0 of AZD1222 vaccination. All receptors come from an adult in good health. CDR3s include the opening cysteine and the closing phenylalanine or tryptophan. The order of the fields is D gene, J gene, V gene, clone size, CDR3 DNA, CDR3 protein. D genes are given only for firm matches. A row's size may be missing; if present it is once, few, many or a size class.

D gene: .; J gene: TRBJ2-3; V gene: TRBV5-4; clone size: .; CDR3 DNA: TGTGCCAGCAGCCCCAGGGGGGATGCAGATACGCAGTATTTT; CDR3 protein: CASSPRGDADTQYF
D gene: .; J gene: TRBJ1-2; V gene: TRBV15; clone size: .; CDR3 DNA: TGTGCCACCAGCAGAGTTCCCAGGGATCGCTACACCTTC; CDR3 protein: CATSRVPRDRYTF
D gene: .; J gene: TRBJ1-1; V gene: TRBV7-2; clone size: .; CDR3 DNA: TGTGCCAGCAGCTTAGGTGTTATGAACACTGAAGCTTTCTTT; CDR3 protein: CASSLGVMNTEAFF
D gene: .; J gene: TRBJ1-5; V gene: TRBV6-5; clone size: .; CDR3 DNA: TGTGCCAGCAGGAAGAGTGGTCAGCCCCAGCATTTT; CDR3 protein: CASRKSGQPQHF
D gene: .; J gene: TRBJ1-6; V gene: TRBV7-9; clone size: .; CDR3 DNA: TGTGCCAGCAGCTTAACCGACAGACCCCTCCACTTT; CDR3 protein: CASSLTDRPLHF
D gene: TRBD1; J gene: TRBJ2-7; V gene: TRBV24-1; clone size: .; CDR3 DNA: TGTGCCACCAGTGATTCGAACCCCGGACAGGGGGCTTCCCACGAGCAGTACTTC; CDR3 protein: CATSDSNPGQGASHEQYF
D gene: .; J gene: TRBJ1-1; V gene: TRBV3-1/TRBV3-2; clone size: .; CDR3 DNA: TGTGCCAGCAGCCAAGGACCGACGAACACTGAAGCTTTCTTT; CDR3 protein: CASSQGPTNTEAFF
D gene: .; J gene: TRBJ2-1; V gene: TRBV12-3/TRBV12-4; clone size: .; CDR3 DNA: TGTGCCAGCAGTTTAGCCCGGGGTCCCAACTTCTTC; CDR3 protein: CASSLARGPNFF
D gene: .; J gene: TRBJ1-3; V gene: TRBV30; clone size: .; CDR3 DNA: TGTGCCTGGAGTCACAGGGATAACTCTGGAAACACCATATATTTT; CDR3 protein: CAWSHRDNSGNTIYF
D gene: .; J gene: TRBJ2-5; V gene: TRBV9; clone size: .; CDR3 DNA: TGTGCCAGCAGCGCCACATTACAGGGATTGGAGACCCAGTACTTC; CDR3 protein: CASSATLQGLETQYF
D gene: TRBD1; J gene: TRBJ2-7; V gene: TRBV5-1; clone size: once; CDR3 DNA: TGCGCCAGCAGCTCCAAGATGGGGGGACAGGGGGCCCTCGAGCAGTACTTC; CDR3 protein: CASSSKMGGQGALEQYF
D gene: .; J gene: TRBJ1-1; V gene: TRBV3-1/TRBV3-2; clone size: .; CDR3 DNA: TGTGCCAGCAGCCAAGGGACAGAGAGCACTGAAGCTTTCTTT; CDR3 protein: CASSQGTESTEAFF
D gene: .; J gene: TRBJ1-2; V gene: TRBV3-1/TRBV3-2; clone size: .; CDR3 DNA: TGTGCCAGCAGCCATGCGGACAGACCCTATGGCTACACCTTC; CDR3 protein: CASSHADRPYGYTF
D gene: .; J gene: TRBJ1-1; V gene: TRBV12-3/TRBV12-4; clone size: .; CDR3 DNA: TGTGCCAGCAGTTTGGCCGCGGACACTGAAGCTTTCTTT; CDR3 protein: CASSLAADTEAFF
D gene: .; J gene: TRBJ1-1; V gene: TRBV3-1/TRBV3-2; clone size: .; CDR3 DNA: TGTGCCAGCCGAACAGGGTGGGGGGGCACTGAAGCTTTCTTT; CDR3 protein: CASRTGWGGTEAFF
D gene: .; J gene: TRBJ2-5; V gene: TRBV4-2; clone size: .; CDR3 DNA: TGTGCCAGCAGCAAGGGGACGTCAGGAGAGACCCAGTACTTC; CDR3 protein: CASSKGTSGETQYF
D gene: .; J gene: TRBJ1-5; V gene: TRBV6-2/TRBV6-3; clone size: .; CDR3 DNA: TGTGCCAGCAGTTACTCAAGCGGTCAGCCCCAGCATTTT; CDR3 protein: CASSYSSGQPQHF
D gene: TRBD1; J gene: TRBJ2-2; V gene: TRBV25-1; clone size: .; CDR3 DNA: TGTGCCAGCAGTGAACTCGGACAGGGCAAGGGGGAGCTGTTTTTT; CDR3 protein: CASSELGQGKGELFF
D gene: .; J gene: TRBJ1-5; V gene: TRBV30; clone size: .; CDR3 DNA: TGTGCCTGGAGTCCGGCGAGTGCTGGCAATCAGCCCCAGCATTTT; CDR3 protein: CAWSPASAGNQPQHF
D gene: TRBD1; J gene: TRBJ1-1; V gene: TRBV5-5; clone size: .; CDR3 DNA: TGTGCCAGCAGCCCAAGGACAGGGGTTCGGGCGAACACTGAAGCTTTCTTT; CDR3 protein: CASSPRTGVRANTEAFF
D gene: .; J gene: TRBJ1-5; V gene: TRBV28; clone size: once; CDR3 DNA: TGTGCCAGCAGATCTTCCGGGGGCAATCAGCCCCAGCATTTT; CDR3 protein: CASRSSGGNQPQHF
D gene: TRBD2; J gene: TRBJ2-5; V gene: TRBV27; clone size: .; CDR3 DNA: TGTGCCAGCAGTCGGTTAGCGGGAGGGCCCAAAGAGACCCAGTACTTC; CDR3 protein: CASSRLAGGPKETQYF
D gene: TRBD1; J gene: TRBJ1-5; V gene: TRBV6-6; clone size: few; CDR3 DNA: TGTGCCAGCAGTCCTTCCAGCCAGACAGGGAACAATCAGCCCCAGCATTTT; CDR3 protein: CASSPSSQTGNNQPQHF
D gene: TRBD1; J gene: TRBJ1-1; V gene: TRBV28; clone size: .; CDR3 DNA: TGTGCCAGCAGTCCGGGGACAGGGACTGAAGCTTTCTTT; CDR3 protein: CASSPGTGTEAFF
D gene: TRBD2; J gene: TRBJ2-1; V gene: TRBV11-2; clone size: .; CDR3 DNA: TGTGCCAGCAGCCAGCTGGGGCGGGGGGTCTACAATGAGCAGTTCTTC; CDR3 protein: CASSQLGRGVYNEQFF
D gene: .; J gene: TRBJ1-1; V gene: TRBV5-1; clone size: .; CDR3 DNA: TGCGCCAGCAGCCCCGACCTTGGGAACACTGAAGCTTTCTTT; CDR3 protein: CASSPDLGNTEAFF
D gene: .; J gene: TRBJ1-1; V gene: TRBV30; clone size: .; CDR3 DNA: TGTGCCGGTACAGTGAACACTGAAGCTTTCTTT; CDR3 protein: CAGTVNTEAFF
D gene: TRBD1; J gene: TRBJ2-7; V gene: TRBV4-1; clone size: .; CDR3 DNA: TGCGCCAGCAGCCTAAATACAGGGGGCGTCTTCGAGCAGTACTTC; CDR3 protein: CASSLNTGGVFEQYF
D gene: TRBD1; J gene: TRBJ1-1; V gene: TRBV19; clone size: .; CDR3 DNA: TGTGCCAGTAGGTCGGGACAGGGGTACACTGAAGCTTTCTTT; CDR3 protein: CASRSGQGYTEAFF
D gene: .; J gene: TRBJ1-5; V gene: TRBV6-2/TRBV6-3; clone size: few; CDR3 DNA: TGTGCCAGCAGTTATAGTCCCGAGGGACTTTTAGAGCCCCAGCATTTT; CDR3 protein: CASSYSPEGLLEPQHF
D gene: .; J gene: TRBJ2-5; V gene: TRBV6-2/TRBV6-3; clone size: .; CDR3 DNA: TGTGCCAGCAGTTACTCCCCCGTCGGACCCAAAGAGACCCAGTACTTC; CDR3 protein: CASSYSPVGPKETQYF
D gene: .; J gene: TRBJ1-5; V gene: TRBV19; clone size: .; CDR3 DNA: TGTGCCAGTAGGGAGGGACACACAAATCAGCCCCAGCATTTT; CDR3 protein: CASREGHTNQPQHF
D gene: .; J gene: TRBJ1-1; V gene: TRBV30; clone size: .; CDR3 DNA: TGTGCCTGGGAGGGGCCTATGACAAACACTGAAGCTTTCTTT; CDR3 protein: CAWEGPMTNTEAFF
D gene: TRBD2; J gene: TRBJ2-3; V gene: TRBV2; clone size: .; CDR3 DNA: TGTGCCAGCAGTGACTGGCGGGAGGGCCTCCGGGGTACGCAGTATTTT; CDR3 protein: CASSDWREGLRGTQYF
D gene: TRBD1; J gene: TRBJ1-1; V gene: TRBV9; clone size: .; CDR3 DNA: TGTGCCAGCAGCGCAACAGGGGTCATGAACACTGAAGCTTTCTTT; CDR3 protein: CASSATGVMNTEAFF
D gene: .; J gene: TRBJ2-7; V gene: TRBV5-6; clone size: .; CDR3 DNA: TGTGCCAGCAGCCTTGGGCCGACGGGTGAGCAGTACTTC; CDR3 protein: CASSLGPTGEQYF
D gene: .; J gene: TRBJ1-2; V gene: TRBV18; clone size: .; CDR3 DNA: TGTGCCAGCTCACCGGGGCCGGAAACCATTTATGGCTACACCTTC; CDR3 protein: CASSPGPETIYGYTF
D gene: TRBD1; J gene: TRBJ1-6; V gene: TRBV18; clone size: few; CDR3 DNA: TGTGCCAGCTCACCAGACAGGGGGTATTCACCCCTCCACTTT; CDR3 protein: CASSPDRGYSPLHF
D gene: .; J gene: TRBJ2-1; V gene: TRBV28; clone size: .; CDR3 DNA: TGTGCCAGCAGTTTAGGATCTAGGGGTGAGCAGTTCTTC; CDR3 protein: CASSLGSRGEQFF
D gene: .; J gene: TRBJ2-7; V gene: TRBV12-3/TRBV12-4; clone size: .; CDR3 DNA: TGTGCCAGCAGTTTAGGGGGGACTTGGGAGCAGTACTTC; CDR3 protein: CASSLGGTWEQYF
D gene: TRBD2; J gene: TRBJ2-2; V gene: TRBV7-2; clone size: .; CDR3 DNA: TGTGCCAGCAGCCCTTGGACTAGCGGGATCCCGGGCACCGGGGAGCTGTTTTTT; CDR3 protein: CASSPWTSGIPGTGELFF
D gene: .; J gene: TRBJ1-5; V gene: TRBV2; clone size: .; CDR3 DNA: TGTGCCAGCAGGGCAACGGGCAATCAGCCCCAGCATTTT; CDR3 protein: CASRATGNQPQHF
D gene: .; J gene: TRBJ2-1; V gene: TRBV25-1; clone size: .; CDR3 DNA: TGTGCCAGCGGACGAGGCGGGACCGTATACAATGAGCAGTTCTTC; CDR3 protein: CASGRGGTVYNEQFF
D gene: .; J gene: TRBJ1-1; V gene: TRBV6-5; clone size: once; CDR3 DNA: TGTGCCAGCACCCGGACGGGGAACACTGAAGCTTTCTTT; CDR3 protein: CASTRTGNTEAFF
D gene: .; J gene: TRBJ2-2; V gene: TRBV6-4; clone size: .; CDR3 DNA: TGTGCCAGCAGTCCGAACTCAGACTACACCGGGGAGCTGTTTTTT; CDR3 protein: CASSPNSDYTGELFF
D gene: TRBD1; J gene: TRBJ2-2; V gene: TRBV18; clone size: few; CDR3 DNA: TGTGCCAGCTCACCAAGAACAGGGGACGCGAACACCGGGGAGCTGTTTTTT; CDR3 protein: CASSPRTGDANTGELFF
D gene: .; J gene: TRBJ2-3; V gene: TRBV2; clone size: .; CDR3 DNA: TGTGCCAGCACCCTTTTCCCGGAAGATACGCAGTATTTT; CDR3 protein: CASTLFPEDTQYF
D gene: TRBD1; J gene: TRBJ1-1; V gene: TRBV2; clone size: .; CDR3 DNA: TGTGCCAGCAGTGAAGCGCTTCCGGCAGGGGGGAACACTGAAGCTTTCTTT; CDR3 protein: CASSEALPAGGNTEAFF
D gene: .; J gene: TRBJ1-3; V gene: TRBV11-2; clone size: .; CDR3 DNA: TGTGCCAGCAGCTTAAACACTAGGGGAAACACCATATATTTT; CDR3 protein: CASSLNTRGNTIYF
D gene: .; J gene: TRBJ1-1; V gene: TRBV10-3; clone size: .; CDR3 DNA: TGTGCCATCAGTGGACAGAACACTGAAGCTTTCTTT; CDR3 protein: CAISGQNTEAFF